The clone carrying this TCR beta chain occurred a few times. The data originate from a study of blood T cell repertoires in COVID-19. Assay used: immunoSEQ multiplex PCR; TCRdb lists only in-frame clones, some missing. The sample holds nearly 110,000 clones, about 91% seen once. Material for sequencing was peripheral blood. The TCR originated in a man aged 45-65 years with active or convalescent COVID-19.

The CDR3 is CASRPTWDNSYEQYF. CDR3 nucleotides: TGCGCCAGCAGACCAACGTGGGACAACTCCTACGAGCAGTACTTC. The chain carries TRBV4-1 and TRBJ2-7; TRBD1 is a possible D gene (6 bases). Trimming removed 6 bases from V and 0 bases from J, with 15 bases in between. The CDR3 is 15 amino acids. Germline lookup yields CDR1 MGHRA and CDR2 YSYEKL.